These 18 T cell receptor beta chains were sequenced from one sample in a study of T-cell memory formation after mild COVID-19. TCRdb analysed the 5' RACE reads with MiXCR anew, one entry per CDR3 protein. The sample carries about 110,000 distinct CDR3 sequences, approximately 15% recorded once. Input material: PBMCs or a T cell subset sorted from them (not recorded which). The receptor set was obtained from a man aged 18-30 years who had mild COVID-19 (a few samples of this study predate the infection). Cell type and time point are not known.

CDR3 amino acids: CASSYLGPTDTQYF. The CDR3 DNA reads as TGTGCCAGCAGTTACCTCGGGCCCACAGATACGCAGTATTTT. The chain links TRBV12-3 or TRBV12-4 to TRBJ2-3; no definite D call. CDR3 length: 14 amino acids. V lost 4 bases to trimming and J lost 2 bases, with 10 bases between them.

This chain links TRBV6-5 with TRBJ2-7, with D uncertain. With 5 bases removed from V and 6 bases from J, the gap between germline ends came to 11 bases. The germline V gene encodes CDR1 MNHEY and CDR2 SVGAGI. There are 12 residues in the CDR3. The CDR3 here is CASSRPSGEQYF. The CDR3 DNA is TGTGCCAGCAGTCGCCCCTCGGGCGAGCAGTACTTC.

The genes are TRBV20-1 and TRBJ1-4; tentatively, D is TRBD1 (6 bases). V gave up 4 bases and J gave up 1 base, with 10 bases separating them. CDR3 length: 14 amino acids. Germline CDR1 DFQATT, CDR2 SNEGSKA (reference sequence). CDR3 sequence (DNA): TGCAGTGCTAATTTACAGGGAACTAATGAAAAACTGTTTTTT. It translates to CSANLQGTNEKLFF.

This rearrangement joins TRBV7-2 to TRBJ2-5; 11 positions agree with TRBD2. The V segment lost 5 bases and the J segment 1 base; nucleotides outside the gene matches: 9. The CDR3 contains 17 residues. Germline V lookup: CDR1 SGHTA, CDR2 FQGNSA. CDR3 DNA: TGTGCCAGCAGCGACCCCCCTAGCGGGGGGCTCCAAGAGACCCAGTACTTC. Translating gives CASSDPPSGGLQETQYF.

This clonotype has just a few counts. The CDR3 reads CASSQWDRDTEAFF. CDR3 DNA sequence: TGTGCCAGCAGCCAGTGGGACAGGGACACTGAAGCTTTCTTT. The chain joins TRBV14 to TRBJ1-1; the match to TRBD1 covers 9 bases. Unmatched junction bases numbered 2, after V lost 3 bases and J lost 3 bases. This CDR3 is 14 amino acids long. The germline gives CDR1 SGHDN, CDR2 FVKESK.

The V gene is TRBV9, the J gene TRBJ2-3, with unresolved D. This CDR3 spans 13 amino acids. The germline V gene encodes CDR1 SGDLS and CDR2 YYNGEE. Trimming removed 4 bases from V and 5 bases from J, with 11 bases in between. The CDR3, as DNA: TGTGCCAGCAGCCCCGCGACTGGAGATACGCAGTATTTT. Translation gives CASSPATGDTQYF.

The chain uses TRBV12-3 or TRBV12-4 and TRBJ1-2, with 9 nucleotides matching TRBD1. CDR3 length equals 13 residues. The trim removed 5 bases at V and 8 bases at J, leaving 6 bases unmatched. The CDR3 nucleotides are TGTGCCAGCAGTACCGGGACAGGGAACGGCTACACCTTC. Protein: CASSTGTGNGYTF.

This clonotype was recorded a few times. The J gene is TRBJ2-1, the V gene TRBV4-3, with 9 bases fitting TRBD2. The CDR3 is made up of 16 amino acids. With V trimmed by 0 bases and J by 8 bases, 8 bases remained unmatched. Looked up from germline, CDR1 is LGHNA and CDR2 is YSLEER. CDR3 DNA sequence: TGCGCCAGCAGCCAAGAAATCGCGGGGGGGAGCGATGAGCAGTTCTTC. It encodes CASSQEIAGGSDEQFF.

This clonotype has ten or more counts. The J gene is TRBJ2-1, the V gene TRBV7-2, with D uncertain. The CDR3 consists of 11 residues. V dropped 6 bases and J dropped 1 base, with 1 base sitting between them. Germline CDR1 SGHTA, CDR2 FQGNSA. In DNA, the CDR3 is TGTGCCAGCAGATCCTACAATGAGCAGTTCTTC. It is translated as CASRSYNEQFF.

J is TRBJ2-2 and V is TRBV7-9, with 10 bases fitting TRBD1. The germline V gene encodes CDR1 SEHNR and CDR2 FQNEAQ (reference sequence). This CDR3 is built from 15 residues. V lost 10 bases to trimming and J lost 4 bases; unmatched junction nucleotides: 9. The CDR3 bases are TGTGCCATCCCGCCGAGGACAGGGGGCACCGGGGAGCTGTTTTTT. This codes for CAIPPRTGGTGELFF.

The V gene is TRBV27, the J gene TRBJ2-7, with D maybe TRBD2 (5 bases). This CDR3 spans 13 amino acids. Germline CDR1 and CDR2: MNHEY and SMNVEV (reference sequence). The V end lost 4 bases, the J end lost 2 bases, and 9 bases lay between the germline ends. The CDR3 bases are TGTGCCAGCAGTTATCGGGATGCCTACGAGCAGTACTTC. It encodes CASSYRDAYEQYF.

The table lists this clonotype with a few counts. This sequence joins TRBV4-2 and TRBJ2-3; 9 bases match TRBD2. The CDR3 extends over 18 amino acids. Germline-derived CDR1 and CDR2 are LGHNA and YNFKEQ. The trim removed 0 bases at V and 2 bases at J, leaving 9 bases unmatched. The CDR3 loop is CASSQDRYSGGLTDTQYF. DNA for the CDR3: TGTGCCAGCAGCCAAGATCGTTATAGCGGGGGCCTCACAGATACGCAGTATTTT.

Many counts were recorded for this clonotype. The rearrangement uses TRBV6-2 or TRBV6-3 and TRBJ2-2; D not certain. There are 14 residues in the CDR3. Germline V CDR1 and CDR2: MNHEY, SVGEGT. Trimming left V 2 bases short and J 3 bases short, with 7 bases between. In nucleotides, the CDR3 is TGTGCCAGCAGTTACCTTACAGACACCGGGGAGCTGTTTTTT. It specifies CASSYLTDTGELFF.

In this sample, this clonotype turned up a few times. The chain joins TRBV9 to TRBJ2-1; D unresolved. The germline V gene encodes CDR1 SGDLS and CDR2 YYNGEE. CDR3 length: 15 residues. Trimming removed 0 bases at V and 0 bases at J, with 7 bases between. The CDR3 sequence is CASSVGGYSYNEQFF. The DNA of the CDR3 is TGTGCCAGCAGCGTAGGTGGATACTCCTACAATGAGCAGTTCTTC.

In this sample, this clonotype turned up a few times. V is TRBV7-3 and J is TRBJ2-3; D could derive from TRBD1 or TRBD2 (6 bases each). The length of the CDR3 is 15 residues. CDR1 and CDR2 from the germline V gene are SGHTA and FQGTGA. Trimming pared 3 bases from V and 5 bases from J, leaving 15 bases between. The CDR3 region is CASSFGWGAGDTQYF. DNA of the CDR3: TGTGCCAGCAGCTTCGGGTGGGGGGCAGGAGATACGCAGTATTTT.

The chain carries TRBV12-3 or TRBV12-4 and TRBJ2-2, with 9 bases that match TRBD2. The CDR3 runs 15 residues. The junction had 7 bases not matched to a gene; V was cut back by 6 bases and J by 5 bases. The CDR3 sequence: CASSRSGGLTGELFF. The CDR3 bases are TGTGCCAGCAGCCGTAGCGGGGGTTTGACCGGGGAGCTGTTTTTT.

This clonotype was counted a few times. The rearrangement links TRBV4-3 to TRBJ1-2; D unclear. The CDR3 has 14 residues. CDR1 is LGHNA and CDR2 is YSLEER in the germline V gene. Trimming took 0 bases from V and 8 from J, leaving 13 bases between them. The CDR3 region is CASSQDLTHWGYTF. In DNA, the CDR3 is TGCGCCAGCAGCCAAGACCTTACCCATTGGGGCTACACCTTC.

This rearrangement joins TRBV6-6 to TRBJ2-7; 9 bases match TRBD2. The CDR3 is made up of 15 amino acids. Germline V gene data show CDR1 as MNHNY and CDR2 as SVGAGI (reference sequence). Unmatched junction bases numbered 4, after V lost 2 bases and J lost 2 bases. CDR3 DNA: TGTGCCAGCAGTTACGCGGTAGCGGGGGCCTACGAGCAGTACGTC. It codes for CASSYAVAGAYEQYV.